The 4 T cell receptor beta chains below were found in one sample sequenced in a study of T cells in Graves' hyperthyroidism and ophthalmopathy. Researchers amplified the TCR beta CDR3 regions from RNA transcripts. With the HTBI primer set, the TCR CDR3 went through a first round of RT-PCR. TCRdb analysed the multiplex PCR reads with MiXCR anew, one entry per CDR3 protein. In the table there are a few hundred thousand distinct CDR3 sequences, 13% of which are singletons. Sequencing used blood. The receptor source for this set is a man younger than 45 with Graves' hyperthyroidism that later progressed to Graves' ophthalmopathy.

This clonotype was counted a few times. The chain combines TRBV11-1 with TRBJ1-4; a weak D match, TRBD1 (6 bases). The CDR3 has 15 amino acids. The germline CDR1 and CDR2 sequences are SGHAT and FQDESV (reference sequence). Trimming cost V 5 bases and J 7 bases, with 17 bases left between them. CDR3: CASSPRQAGGEKLFF. CDR3 nucleotide sequence: TGTGCCAGCAGCCCGCGACAGGCAGGTGGTGAAAAACTGTTTTTT.

This clonotype was observed many times. V usage is TRBV7-9 and J usage is TRBJ1-4; possibly TRBD1 for D (5 bases). This CDR3 has 16 residues. Deletions cut 5 bases from V and 7 bases from J, with 20 bases between. From germline, CDR1 is SEHNR and CDR2 FQNEAQ (reference sequence). The CDR3 loop is CASSQFGQGAREKLFF. CDR3 DNA sequence: TGTGCCAGCAGCCAGTTCGGGCAGGGCGCGCGTGAAAAACTGTTTTTT. Full variable domain (remainder filled in from reference TRBV7-9 and TRBJ1-4): DTGVSQNPRHKITKRGQNVTFRCDPISEHNRLYWYRQTLGQGPEFLTYFQNEAQLEKSRLLSDRFSAERPKGSFSTLEIQRTEQGDSAMYLCASSQFGQGAREKLFFGSGTQLSVL.

This clonotype was picked up many times. This sequence joins TRBV9 and TRBJ1-2; D gene uncertain. With 4 bases removed from V and 2 bases from J, the gap between germline ends came to 12 bases. The CDR3 is 14 amino acids. CDR1 and CDR2 from the germline V gene are SGDLS and YYNGEE. CDR3 sequence (DNA): TGTGCCAGCAGCCCCCGGTCGGGGAACTATGGCTACACCTTC. Residues: CASSPRSGNYGYTF.

Only a few counts were recorded for this clonotype. V and J are TRBV6-1 and TRBJ2-7; 10 positions match TRBD1. The J segment lost 2 bases and the V segment lost 1 base, leaving 8 bases of the junction unmatched. The germline CDR1 and CDR2 sequences are MNHNS and SASEGT. The CDR3 is 17 residues long. This chain's CDR3 is CASSEEGGTGAPYEQYF. The CDR3 nucleotides are TGTGCCAGCAGTGAAGAGGGGGGGACAGGGGCTCCCTACGAGCAGTACTTC.